The T cell receptor (beta chain) described here comes from a study of T cells in Graves' hyperthyroidism and ophthalmopathy. Points from the study as a whole: Blood also carried most thyroid clonotypes expanded above 0.001.

As to this clonotype: Its antigen is unknown.

Inclusion characteristics of ophthalmopathy patients comprised a Clinical Activity Score of at least 3, a NOSPECS grade of at least 4, and duration under 3 months. Orbital computed tomography and thyroid ultrasound, together with serum TRAb and thyroxine and clinical symptoms, were used for diagnoses. Authors of the study amplified TCR beta CDR3 regions from RNA transcripts. Primed by the HTBI set, a first-round RT-PCR was run on the TCR CDR3. TCRdb reprocessed the multiplex PCR reads via MiXCR and lists one record per CDR3 protein. The sample carries hundreds of thousands of distinct CDR3 sequences, roughly 15% recorded once. The length of the CDR3 is 16 residues. V lost 2 bases and J lost 0, with 13 bases in between. Per the germline V gene, CDR1 is MGHRA and CDR2 is YSYEKL.

What was sequenced was blood. The chain has TRBV4-1 and TRBJ1-1, with D unclear. The receptor's source is a man in his late teens or twenties with Graves' ophthalmopathy. The CDR3 spells CASSQPGRRMNTEAFF. CDR3 nucleotides: TGCGCCAGCAGCCAACCGGGGAGGCGGATGAACACTGAAGCTTTCTTT.